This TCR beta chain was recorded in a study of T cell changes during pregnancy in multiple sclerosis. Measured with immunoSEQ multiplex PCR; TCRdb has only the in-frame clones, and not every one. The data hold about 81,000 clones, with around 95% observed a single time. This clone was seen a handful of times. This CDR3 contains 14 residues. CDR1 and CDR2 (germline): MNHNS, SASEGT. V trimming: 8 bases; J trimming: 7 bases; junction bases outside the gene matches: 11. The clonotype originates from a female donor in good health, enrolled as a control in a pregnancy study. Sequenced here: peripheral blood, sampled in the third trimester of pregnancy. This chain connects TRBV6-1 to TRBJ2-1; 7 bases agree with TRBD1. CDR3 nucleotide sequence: TGTGCCAGCTCGAGGGGGACAGACTTAAATGAGCAGTTCTTC. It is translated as CASSRGTDLNEQFF.